Included here is one T cell receptor (beta chain) sequence, with context. The source of the sample is a study of CD8 T cells in Susac syndrome. The CDR3 spans 11 residues. The V gene's germline CDR1 is SGHRS and CDR2 YFSETQ. The V and J ends lost 6 bases and 2 bases respectively, with 6 bases between them. About 0.45 to 1 ug RNA was reverse transcribed with random hexamers. An immunoSEQ multiplex PCR amplified TCR beta CDR3 over 54 Vbeta and 13 Jbeta. TCRdb ran MiXCR on the immunoSEQ multiplex PCR reads and lists one entry per CDR3 protein. The sample records roughly 130,000 distinct CDR3 sequences, approximately 96% being singletons. The patients who served as multiple sclerosis controls were treatment-naive and had stable or active relapsing-remitting disease that fulfilled the revised McDonald criteria.

Sequences were obtained from CD4+ T cells from PBMCs. The chain employs TRBV5-1 and TRBJ2-7; no clear D. This receptor was obtained from a human donor with multiple sclerosis. The CDR3 sequence: CASTTAYEQYF. The CDR3 nucleotides read TGCGCCAGCACCACTGCCTACGAGCAGTACTTC.